These 21 T cell receptor beta chains were all obtained from the same sample, sequenced in a study of T cell changes during pregnancy in multiple sclerosis. The method was immunoSEQ multiplex PCR; TCRdb's version includes in-frame clones alone and lacks a portion of them. The repertoire holds around 49,000 clones, 90% seen once, with just over 5% in the top ten. This specimen was peripheral blood, taken after pregnancy. These receptors all come from a female donor in good health, enrolled as a control in a pregnancy study.

The chain joins TRBV29-1 to TRBJ1-2; perhaps TRBD1 as D (5 bases). Germline V gene data show CDR1 as SQVTM and CDR2 as ANQGSEA. Trimming shortened V by 7 bases and J by 2 bases, and 17 bases separated the two germline ends. The CDR3 spans 14 residues. The CDR3 protein is CSGSGGGSNYGYTF. CDR3 nucleotides: TGCAGCGGGTCCGGGGGAGGGTCGAACTATGGCTACACCTTC.

This clone was seen a single time. The rearrangement joins TRBV19 to TRBJ1-2, with D possibly being TRBD1 (6 bases). CDR1 is LNHDA and CDR2 is SQIVND in the germline V gene (reference sequence). Trimming took 7 bases from V and 8 from J, leaving 14 bases between them. The CDR3 is 12 residues long. CDR3 DNA sequence: TGTGCCAGTAATCAGGGGAAGTGGGGCTACACCTTC. As protein: CASNQGKWGYTF.

The chain joins TRBV19 to TRBJ1-2, with no clear D. The germline CDR1 and CDR2 sequences are LNHDA and SQIVND (reference sequence). The CDR3 extends over 15 amino acids. V was pared by 8 bases and J by 6 bases, with 22 bases between. In DNA form, the CDR3 reads TGTGCCAGTCAGAAATCCGGCCCGCGGAGTCATGGCTACACCTTC. Residues: CASQKSGPRSHGYTF.

The V call is TRBV21-1, the J call TRBJ1-4; the DNA was not used to check the table's D call, TRBD1. TRBV21-1 is a pseudogene. This CDR3 is built from 14 residues. CDR3 sequence reads: CASSTRDRDEKLFF. The CDR3 DNA is TGTGCCAGCAGCACCCGGGACAGGGATGAAAAACTGTTTTTT.

This clone has more than one count but fewer than ten. The CDR3 DNA sequence: TGTGCCAGTAGCTCGACAGGGGGGAAGGGTGAAGCTTTCTTT. Amino acids: CASSSTGGKGEAFF. The V call is TRBV19, the J call TRBJ1-1, with TRBD1 matching over 9 bases. Germline-derived CDR1 and CDR2 are LNHDA and SQIVND (reference sequence). Unmatched junction bases numbered 9, after V lost 6 bases and J lost 7 bases. The CDR3 runs to 14 residues.

The genes are TRBV7-8 and TRBJ2-1; 10 bases line up with TRBD1. This CDR3 is built from 17 residues. The V segment lost 2 bases and the J segment 0 bases; nucleotides outside the gene matches: 4. CDR1 is SGHVS and CDR2 is FQNEAQ in the germline V gene. The CDR3 region has the DNA TGTGCCAGCAGCTTACGGGACAGGGGAGGCTCCTACAATGAGCAGTTCTTC. This encodes CASSLRDRGGSYNEQFF.

This rearrangement joins TRBV6-6 to TRBJ1-2; 9 bases match TRBD1. CDR3 size: 16 residues. V was pared by 7 bases and J by 3 bases, with 12 bases of the junction left unmatched. CDR1 and CDR2 from the germline V gene are MNHNY and SVGAGI (reference sequence). In nucleotides, the CDR3 is TGTGCCAGCACCCAATTGGGGGACAGGGATGACTATGGCTACACCTTC. It is translated as CASTQLGDRDDYGYTF.

This chain connects TRBV21-1 to TRBJ2-2; TRBD1, the D gene given by the table, was not confirmed from the DNA. TRBV21-1 is termed a pseudogene. This CDR3 contains 17 residues. CDR3: CASSKEARTANTGELFF. DNA for the CDR3: TGTGCCAGCAGCAAAGAGGCGAGGACAGCGAACACCGGGGAGCTGTTTTTT.

This clone was seen more than once but under ten times. The rearrangement links TRBV10-3 to TRBJ1-1; D gene uncertain. The V and J ends lost 5 bases and 1 base respectively, with 8 bases between them. In germline, CDR1 is ENHRY, CDR2 SYGVKD. The CDR3 contains 13 residues. In nucleotides, the CDR3 is TGTGCCATCAGTCCGGAGGCGAACACTGAAGCTTTCTTT. Its protein product is CAISPEANTEAFF.

This chain links TRBV30 with TRBJ1-3; no reliable D call. This CDR3 spans 14 amino acids. The germline V and J ends were trimmed by 4 bases and 0 bases, with 10 bases remaining between them. Germline lookup yields CDR1 GTSNPN and CDR2 SVGIG (reference sequence). CDR3 residues: CAWTLSFSGNTIYF. The CDR3 DNA reads as TGTGCCTGGACCCTCTCTTTCTCTGGAAACACCATATATTTT.

This chain connects TRBV19 to TRBJ2-5; D is possibly TRBD2 (7 bases). V was shortened by 4 bases and J by 1 base, with 19 bases between the two germline ends. This CDR3 is 17 amino acids long. CDR1 is LNHDA and CDR2 is SQIVND in the germline V gene (reference sequence). As DNA, the CDR3 is TGTGCCAGTAGTAACGTGGCGGCGGGGGCCTTCCAAGAGACCCAGTACTTC. This gives the protein CASSNVAAGAFQETQYF. Full variable domain (rest looked up from reference TRBV19 and TRBJ2-5): DGGITQSPKYLFRKEGQNVTLSCEQNLNHDAMYWYRQDPGQGLRLIYYSQIVNDFQKGDIAEGYSVSREKKESFPLTVTSAQKNPTAFYLCASSNVAAGAFQETQYFGPGTRLLVL.

The chain joins TRBV5-1 to TRBJ2-1; 8 positions agree with TRBD2. The CDR3 has 14 amino acids. Germline V CDR1 and CDR2: SGHRS, YFSETQ. The V gene end was trimmed by 3 bases and the J gene end by 6 bases; junction bases not matched to a gene: 5. CDR3 nucleotides: TGCGCCAGCAGCTGGGGACTAGAATTCAATGAGCAGTTCTTC. It specifies CASSWGLEFNEQFF.

In its sample, this clone was seen a few times. The chain is built from TRBV29-1 and TRBJ1-1, with D possibly being TRBD1 (5 bases). The V gene lost 5 bases and the J gene lost 4 bases, with 17 bases spanning the gap. The CDR3 contains 14 residues. Germline V gene data show CDR1 as SQVTM and CDR2 as ANQGSEA. The CDR3 region is CSVTRRGGGTEAFF. The CDR3 nucleotides read TGCAGCGTTACCCGGCGGGGGGGTGGCACTGAAGCTTTCTTT.

This chain links TRBV11-2 with TRBJ1-5; D gene unclear. V lost 2 bases and J 6 bases, leaving 8 bases between the germline ends. This CDR3 contains 13 residues. Germline CDR1 reads SGHAT; CDR2 reads FQNNGV. As DNA, the CDR3 is TGTGCCAGCAGCTTAAATCGAGGTCAGCCCCAGCATTTT. This translates into CASSLNRGQPQHF.

The sample holds one count of this clone. This CDR3 reads CASSDSSRQGRSEAFF. CDR3 coding DNA: TGTGCCAGCAGTGACAGTAGCCGACAGGGGAGGTCGGAAGCTTTCTTT. V gene TRBV6-4 combines with J gene TRBJ1-1; 8 bases agree with TRBD1. The V gene's germline CDR1 is MRHNA and CDR2 SNTAGT. The CDR3 runs 16 residues. V lost 2 bases and J lost 8; bases outside the gene matches: 13.

The V and J genes are TRBV7-2 and TRBJ2-6; 9 bases map to TRBD2. CDR1 is SGHTA, CDR2 FQGNSA, per germline. The length of the CDR3 is 16 residues. J gave up 4 bases and V 3 bases, and 4 bases lay outside the gene matches. The CDR3 loop is CASSFPAGGGANVLTF. The CDR3 coding sequence is TGTGCCAGCAGCTTTCCAGCGGGAGGCGGGGCCAACGTCCTGACTTTC.

This clone was recorded once. V gene TRBV9 combines with J gene TRBJ1-3; 8 nucleotides agree with TRBD1. Per the germline V gene, CDR1 is SGDLS and CDR2 is YYNGEE. J lost 0 bases, V lost 2 bases, and 7 bases had no gene match. This CDR3 is 17 amino acids long. The CDR3 DNA sequence: TGTGCCAGCAGCGTCGGGACAGGACGGAGCTCTGGAAACACCATATATTTT. Translating gives CASSVGTGRSSGNTIYF.

This clone was found once. The chain has TRBV7-2 and TRBJ2-1; 7 bases map to TRBD2. The CDR3 contains 15 residues. J gave up 7 bases and V 5 bases, and 11 bases lay outside the gene matches. The germline V gene encodes CDR1 SGHTA and CDR2 FQGNSA. CDR3 residues: CASSQAWGGINEQFF. The CDR3 region has the DNA TGTGCCAGCAGCCAGGCGTGGGGGGGTATAAATGAGCAGTTCTTC.

The J gene is TRBJ2-3, the V gene TRBV5-4, with 7 bases matching TRBD2. The ends lost 7 bases at V and 3 bases at J; junction bases unmatched: 8. The CDR3 length is 14 residues. The germline gives CDR1 SGHNT, CDR2 YYREEE (reference sequence). CDR3 DNA: TGTGCCAGCCTAGCGACCGGGAGGACAGATACGCAGTATTTT. It specifies CASLATGRTDTQYF.

V and J are TRBV30 and TRBJ2-2; D is undetermined. Germline-derived CDR1 and CDR2 are GTSNPN and SVGIG (reference sequence). The CDR3 has 15 residues. The V gene lost 0 bases and the J gene lost 5 bases, with 13 bases spanning the gap. CDR3 nucleotide sequence: TGTGCCTGGAGTGTAACGGTAATCGGGACCGGGGAGCTGTTTTTT. It translates to CAWSVTVIGTGELFF.

The V call is TRBV19, the J call TRBJ1-5; D is undetermined. This CDR3 comprises 15 residues. V shed 5 bases and J shed 6 bases, with 17 bases lying between them. Germline CDR1 and CDR2: LNHDA and SQIVND (reference sequence). The CDR3 DNA sequence: TGTGCCAGTAGTCTCACCCATGACTGGAGTCAGCCCCAGCATTTT. This sequence encodes CASSLTHDWSQPQHF.